The TCR beta chain described here comes from a study of shared clonotypes between healthy human individuals. The CDR3 has 14 residues. CDR1 MNHEY and CDR2 SMNVEV come from the germline V gene (reference sequence). Trimming left V 3 bases short and J 0 bases short, with 7 bases between. Points from the study as a whole: The researchers took only blood, and tissue repertoires probably look different.

Clones were read by immunoSEQ multiplex PCR, and TCRdb kept only the in-frame ones, dropping some. Of fewer than 200,000 clones in the sample, around 63% were seen once. On this clone itself: Its antigen remains unknown.

The source is a man between 25 and 39 years old in good health. Sequencing input: memory CD4+ T cells sorted from blood. Subset: CD45RA-negative fraction. The chain couples TRBV27 to TRBJ2-3, with unresolved D. CDR3 sequence: CASSFSTSTDTQYF. The CDR3 DNA reads TGTGCCAGCAGTTTCTCGACCAGCACAGATACGCAGTATTTT.